Below are 14 T cell receptor beta chains sequenced from a single sample in a study of cytotoxic CD8 clonotypes in ibrutinib-treated CLL. Generated by immunoSEQ multiplex PCR, the TCRdb table keeps only in-frame clones and is missing some. The sample has about 49,000 clones; roughly 53% are singletons. Specimen: PBMCs, collected after 12 months of ibrutinib treatment. Receptors originate from a human donor with chronic lymphocytic leukemia.

This rearrangement joins TRBV19 to TRBJ2-5; TRBD2 aligns across 9 bases. The CDR3 is 14 amino acids. Germline-derived CDR1 and CDR2 are LNHDA and SQIVND (reference sequence). V was clipped by 3 bases and J by 5 bases; unmatched bases: 4. CDR3 DNA: TGTGCCAGTAGTATGTTAGCGGGAGTCGAGACCCAGTACTTC. As protein: CASSMLAGVETQYF.

V usage is TRBV6-5 and J usage is TRBJ2-5; TRBD1 matches at 7 bases. Per the germline V gene, CDR1 is MNHEY and CDR2 is SVGAGI. Unmatched junction bases numbered 9, after V lost 6 bases and J lost 5 bases. This CDR3 has 14 residues. CDR3 sequence (DNA): TGTGCCAGCAGGGAAACAGGGGCTGGGGAGACCCAGTACTTC. Translation gives CASRETGAGETQYF.

This clone was observed a handful of times. The chain is built from TRBV28 and TRBJ2-1, with 9 bases that match TRBD2. The J segment lost 13 bases and the V segment lost 5 bases, leaving 9 bases of the junction unmatched. Germline V gene data show CDR1 as MDHEN and CDR2 as SYDVKM. This CDR3 spans 13 amino acids. CDR3 sequence reads: CASSGLAGWGQFF. CDR3 DNA: TGTGCCAGCAGTGGTCTAGCGGGATGGGGCCAGTTCTTC.

This chain uses TRBV6-6 with TRBJ2-7; D might be TRBD1 or TRBD2, each matching 5 bases. Germline assignment: CDR1 MNHNY and CDR2 SVGAGI (reference sequence). There are 13 residues in the CDR3. The V gene lost 5 bases and the J gene lost 6 bases, with 14 bases spanning the gap. The CDR3 DNA is TGTGCCAGCAGTCTCATCTCCGGGGCCGAGCAGTACTTC. It yields the protein CASSLISGAEQYF.

This clone was observed a few times. The V call is TRBV29-1, the J call TRBJ2-5, with no clear D. The CDR3 sequence is 12 residues long. V gave up 2 bases and J gave up 4 bases, with 8 bases separating them. Germline assignment: CDR1 SQVTM and CDR2 ANQGSEA. The CDR3 region is CSVEHPLETQYF. CDR3 sequence (DNA): TGCAGCGTTGAACATCCCCTAGAGACCCAGTACTTC.

Ten or more counts support this clone. This sequence joins TRBV30 and TRBJ1-5; no definite D call. The germline V and J ends were trimmed by 0 bases and 2 bases, with 8 bases remaining between them. This CDR3 region has 14 residues. Germline values: CDR1 GTSNPN, CDR2 SVGIG (reference sequence). CDR3 sequence: CAWSVGGGNQPQHF. For the CDR3, the DNA is TGTGCCTGGAGTGTAGGAGGAGGCAATCAGCCCCAGCATTTT. Full variable domain (rest looked up from reference TRBV30 and TRBJ1-5): SQTIHQWPATLVQPVGSPLSLECTVEGTSNPNLYWYRQAAGRGLQLLFYSVGIGQISSEVPQNLSASRPQDRQFILSSKKLLLSDSGFYLCAWSVGGGNQPQHFGDGTRLSIL.

This rearrangement joins TRBV27 to TRBJ2-7; TRBD1 aligns across 7 bases. Germline V gene data show CDR1 as MNHEY and CDR2 as SMNVEV (reference sequence). The CDR3 loop spans 16 amino acids. The junction had 11 bases not matched to a gene; V was cut back by 6 bases and J by 0 bases. CDR3 sequence reads: CASRLQGPESSYEQYF. For the CDR3, the DNA is TGTGCCAGCAGATTACAGGGGCCCGAGAGCTCCTACGAGCAGTACTTC.

The rearrangement links TRBV7-3 to TRBJ1-1, with TRBD1 matching 10 bases. J was trimmed by 10 bases and V by 4 bases; bases with no gene match: 6. This CDR3 has 13 amino acids. Germline-derived CDR1 and CDR2 are SGHTA and FQGTGA. CDR3 bases: TGTGCCAGCAGCTCGGACAGGGGGAGCGTAGCTTTCTTT. It yields the protein CASSSDRGSVAFF.

The rearrangement uses TRBV27 and TRBJ1-5, with D possibly matching TRBD1 (5 bases). Deletions cut 1 base from V and 5 bases from J, with 27 bases between. The CDR3 has 20 residues. Germline values: CDR1 MNHEY, CDR2 SMNVEV (reference sequence). CDR3 nucleotide sequence: TGTGCCAGCAGTTTATATTATGATCAAAGAGGACACGCAGCGGATCAGCCCCAGCATTTT. It translates to CASSLYYDQRGHAADQPQHF.

This clone was counted a few times. At one end the junction does not follow the germline gene, possibly because of a read error. The rearrangement links TRBV7-7 to TRBJ2-5, with D possibly TRBD2 on 7 matching bases. Germline V gene sequence: CDR1 SSHAT, CDR2 FNYEAQ (reference sequence). There are 14 residues in the CDR3. CDR3 bases: TGTGCTAGCAGCCGTACTGCGGGGGCAGAGACCCAGTACTTC. Its protein is CASSRTAGAETQYF. The full variable domain, with the rest looked up from reference TRBV7-7 and TRBJ2-5, is GAGVSQSPRYKVTKRGQDVTLRCDPISSHATLYWYQQALGQGPEFLTYFNYEAQPDKSGLPSDRFSAERPEGSISTLTIQRTEQRDSAMYRCASSRTAGAETQYFGPGTRLLVL.

This chain uses TRBV7-9 with TRBJ2-7; D is ambiguous. Trimming removed 5 bases from V and 2 bases from J, with 7 bases in between. CDR1 and CDR2 from the germline V gene are SEHNR and FQNEAQ (reference sequence). This CDR3 has 12 amino acids. CDR3 sequence: CASSLPAYEQYF. The CDR3 DNA follows: TGTGCCAGCAGCCTCCCCGCCTACGAGCAGTACTTC.

The chain combines TRBV29-1 with TRBJ1-2; D is undetermined. The CDR3 has 13 residues. V was cut by 3 bases and J by 4 bases, with 12 bases left in between. Germline CDR1 reads SQVTM; CDR2 reads ANQGSEA. In DNA form, the CDR3 reads TGCAGCGTTGAGGAGGGTCAGCTCTATGGCTACACCTTC. This sequence encodes CSVEEGQLYGYTF.

J is TRBJ1-1 and V is TRBV5-4; no reliable D call. The CDR3 length is 11 residues. Between the trimmed V and J ends, which lost 1 base and 2 bases, there was a span of 0 bases. Germline CDR1 SGHNT, CDR2 YYREEE (reference sequence). CDR3 amino acids: CASSLNTEAFF. The CDR3 DNA follows: TGTGCCAGCAGCTTGAACACTGAAGCTTTCTTT.

This sequence joins TRBV11-1 and TRBJ2-7; 7 bases fit TRBD1. This CDR3 has 15 amino acids. Germline CDR1 is SGHAT and CDR2 is FQDESV (reference sequence). Trimming at V came to 4 bases and at J to 4 bases, leaving 10 bases not matched to a gene. The CDR3 here is CASSSGPGGSYEQYF. In DNA, the CDR3 is TGTGCCAGCAGCTCCGGACCAGGGGGTAGTTACGAGCAGTACTTC.